This T cell receptor beta chain was obtained from a study of shared T cell receptors in the human thymus. The method was immunoSEQ multiplex PCR; TCRdb's version includes in-frame clones alone and lacks a portion of them. The repertoire includes approximately 580,000 clones, about 84% of them detected once, and around 0.012% sits in the top ten. This CDR3 is built from 14 residues. The V gene end was trimmed by 4 bases and the J gene end by 5 bases; junction bases not matched to a gene: 8. Germline values: CDR1 SGHVS, CDR2 FNYEAQ. Another study also made use of these data, one on human thymus T cells. That source reports: Samples came from healthy Finnish infants during open corrective cardiac surgery. Corrective heart surgery yielded resections, and these provided the thymus tissue. Highly overlapping thymic repertoires among unrelated individuals were reported in related research.

The rearrangement joins TRBV7-6 to TRBJ2-7; 7 nucleotides agree with TRBD2. This sequence originates from a boy under two years old with a congenital heart defect. The sample taken for sequencing was thymocytes. CDR3 sequence: CASSSPGGRDEQYF. In DNA form, the CDR3 reads TGTGCCAGCAGCTCCCCGGGCGGGAGAGACGAGCAGTACTTC. Complete variable domain (other parts from reference TRBV7-6 and TRBJ2-7): GAGVSQSPRYKVTKRGQDVALRCDPISGHVSLYWYRQALGQGPEFLTYFNYEAQQDKSGLPNDRFSAERPEGSISTLTIQRTEQRDSAMYRCASSSPGGRDEQYFGPGTRLTVT.